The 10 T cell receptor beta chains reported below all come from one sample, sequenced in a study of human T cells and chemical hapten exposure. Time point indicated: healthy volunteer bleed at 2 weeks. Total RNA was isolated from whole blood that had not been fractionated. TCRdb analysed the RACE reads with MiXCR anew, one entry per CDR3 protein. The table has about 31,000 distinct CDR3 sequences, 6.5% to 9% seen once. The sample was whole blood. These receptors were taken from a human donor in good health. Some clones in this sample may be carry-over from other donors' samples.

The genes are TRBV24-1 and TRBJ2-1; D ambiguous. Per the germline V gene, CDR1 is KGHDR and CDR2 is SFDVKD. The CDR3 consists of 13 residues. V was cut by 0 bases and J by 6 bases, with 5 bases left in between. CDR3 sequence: CATSDLMTNEQFF. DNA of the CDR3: TGTGCCACCAGTGATTTGATGACCAATGAGCAGTTCTTC.

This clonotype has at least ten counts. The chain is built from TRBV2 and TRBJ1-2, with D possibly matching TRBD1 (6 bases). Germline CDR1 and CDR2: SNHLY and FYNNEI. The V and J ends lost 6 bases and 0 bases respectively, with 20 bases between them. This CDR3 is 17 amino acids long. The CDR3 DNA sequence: TGTGCCAGCAGCCCCACGGTAGGGGGGAATCCTAACTATGGCTACACCTTC. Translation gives CASSPTVGGNPNYGYTF. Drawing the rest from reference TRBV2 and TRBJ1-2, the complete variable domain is EPEVTQTPSHQVTQMGQEVILRCVPISNHLYFYWYRQILGQKVEFLVSFYNNEISEKSEIFDDQFSVERPDGSNFTLKIRSTKLEDSAMYFCASSPTVGGNPNYGYTFGSGTRLTVV.

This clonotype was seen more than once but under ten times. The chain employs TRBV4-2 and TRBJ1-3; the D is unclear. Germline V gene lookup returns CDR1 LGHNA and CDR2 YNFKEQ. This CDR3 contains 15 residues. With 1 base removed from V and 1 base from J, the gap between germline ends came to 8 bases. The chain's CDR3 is CASSQGQESGNTIYF. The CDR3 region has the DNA TGTGCCAGCAGCCAAGGCCAGGAATCTGGAAACACCATATATTTT.

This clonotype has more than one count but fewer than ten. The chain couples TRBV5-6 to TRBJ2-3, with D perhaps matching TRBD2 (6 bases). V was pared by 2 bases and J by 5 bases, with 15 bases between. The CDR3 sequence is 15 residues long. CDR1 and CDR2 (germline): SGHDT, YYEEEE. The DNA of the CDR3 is TGTGCCAGCAGCTTTCTTAGCGGAAGTGTAGATACGCAGTATTTT. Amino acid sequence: CASSFLSGSVDTQYF.

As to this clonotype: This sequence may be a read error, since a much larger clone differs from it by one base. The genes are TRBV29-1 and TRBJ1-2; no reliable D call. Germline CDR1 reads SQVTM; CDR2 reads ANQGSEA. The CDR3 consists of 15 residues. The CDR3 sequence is CSEARRRGWNYGDTF. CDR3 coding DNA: TGCAGCGAGGCCAGACGGCGGGGATGGAACTATGGCGACACCTTC.

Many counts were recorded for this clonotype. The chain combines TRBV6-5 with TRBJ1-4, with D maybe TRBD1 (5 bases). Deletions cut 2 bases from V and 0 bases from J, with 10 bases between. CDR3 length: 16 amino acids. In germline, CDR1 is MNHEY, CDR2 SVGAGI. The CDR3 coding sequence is TGTGCCAGCAGTTACCGAGTGACAGCAACTAATGAAAAACTGTTTTTT. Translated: CASSYRVTATNEKLFF.

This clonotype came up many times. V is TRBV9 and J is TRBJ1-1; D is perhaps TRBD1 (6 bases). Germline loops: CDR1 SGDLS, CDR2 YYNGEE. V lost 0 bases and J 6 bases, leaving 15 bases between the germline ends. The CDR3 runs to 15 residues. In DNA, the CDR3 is TGTGCCAGCAGCGTAGTTTTAACAGGGAGCGCTGAAGCTTTCTTT. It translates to CASSVVLTGSAEAFF.

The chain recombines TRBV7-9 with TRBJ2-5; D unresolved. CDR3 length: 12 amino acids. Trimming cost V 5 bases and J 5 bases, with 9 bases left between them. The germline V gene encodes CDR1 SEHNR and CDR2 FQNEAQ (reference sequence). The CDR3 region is CASSQEQETQYF. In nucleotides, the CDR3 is TGTGCCAGCAGCCAAGAACAGGAGACCCAGTACTTC. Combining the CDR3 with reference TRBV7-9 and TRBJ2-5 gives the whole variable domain DTGVSQNPRHKITKRGQNVTFRCDPISEHNRLYWYRQTLGQGPEFLTYFQNEAQLEKSRLLSDRFSAERPKGSFSTLEIQRTEQGDSAMYLCASSQEQETQYFGPGTRLLVL.

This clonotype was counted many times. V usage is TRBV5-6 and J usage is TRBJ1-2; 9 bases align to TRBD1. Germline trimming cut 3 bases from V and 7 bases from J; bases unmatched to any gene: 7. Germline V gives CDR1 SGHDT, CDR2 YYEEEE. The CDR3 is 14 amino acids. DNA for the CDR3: TGTGCCAGCAGCTGGGGGGACAGGGTTGGTGGCTACACCTTC. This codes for CASSWGDRVGGYTF.

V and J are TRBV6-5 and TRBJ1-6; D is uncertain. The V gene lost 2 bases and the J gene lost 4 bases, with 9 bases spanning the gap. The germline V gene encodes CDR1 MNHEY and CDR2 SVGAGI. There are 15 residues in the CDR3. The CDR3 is CASSYRQEYNSPLHF. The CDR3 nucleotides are TGTGCCAGCAGTTACAGGCAGGAGTATAATTCACCCCTCCACTTT.